This T cell receptor beta chain stems from a study of blood T cell repertoires in COVID-19. Turning to the study itself: Italy, Spain and the United States were the sources of the convalescent and acute COVID-19 samples. T cells, B-cell-depleted T cells, or PBMCs provided the cDNA or gDNA that served as material.

The authors' processing: Using reference gene primer amplification, nucleated cell counts were estimated. Sequencing used immunoSEQ multiplex PCR; TCRdb keeps in-frame clones, though not all of them. From that table come the V and J calls and clone size; the DNA was used to work out D and trimming. The sample lists some 190,000 clones, approximately 91% seen once, with around 1.5% in the top ten. The CDR3 spans 13 residues. The germline gives CDR1 SGHDT, CDR2 YYEEEE. V was clipped by 0 bases and J by 6 bases, with 7 bases between them. This TCR was sampled from a man younger than 35 with active or convalescent COVID-19. The chain recombines TRBV5-6 with TRBJ2-1; the D is unclear. Sequences were obtained from peripheral blood. The CDR3 here is CASSLGHLNEQFF. CDR3 nucleotide sequence: TGTGCCAGCAGCTTGGGACACCTCAATGAGCAGTTCTTC.